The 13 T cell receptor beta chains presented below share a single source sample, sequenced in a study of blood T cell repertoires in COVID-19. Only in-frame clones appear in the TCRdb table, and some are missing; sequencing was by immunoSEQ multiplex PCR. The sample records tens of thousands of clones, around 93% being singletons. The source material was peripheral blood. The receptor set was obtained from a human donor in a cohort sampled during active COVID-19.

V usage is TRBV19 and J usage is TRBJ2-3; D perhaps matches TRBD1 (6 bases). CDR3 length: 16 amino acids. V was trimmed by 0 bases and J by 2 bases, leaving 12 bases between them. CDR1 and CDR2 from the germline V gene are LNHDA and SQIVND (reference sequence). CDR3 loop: CASSIEQGRNTDTQYF. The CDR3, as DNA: TGTGCCAGTAGTATAGAACAGGGCCGTAACACAGATACGCAGTATTTT. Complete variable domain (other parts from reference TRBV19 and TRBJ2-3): DGGITQSPKYLFRKEGQNVTLSCEQNLNHDAMYWYRQDPGQGLRLIYYSQIVNDFQKGDIAEGYSVSREKKESFPLTVTSAQKNPTAFYLCASSIEQGRNTDTQYFGPGTRLTVL.

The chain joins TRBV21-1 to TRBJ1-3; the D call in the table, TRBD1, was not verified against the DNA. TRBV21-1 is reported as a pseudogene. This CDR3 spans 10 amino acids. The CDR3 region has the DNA TGTGCCAGCAGCAATTTCAGGATATATTTT. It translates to CASSNFRIYF.

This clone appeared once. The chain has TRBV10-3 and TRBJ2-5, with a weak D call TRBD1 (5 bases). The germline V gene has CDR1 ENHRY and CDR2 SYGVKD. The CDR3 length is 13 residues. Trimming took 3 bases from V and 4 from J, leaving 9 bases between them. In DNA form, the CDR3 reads TGTGCCATCAGTGAAGGGGTGTCAGAGACCCAGTACTTC. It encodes CAISEGVSETQYF.

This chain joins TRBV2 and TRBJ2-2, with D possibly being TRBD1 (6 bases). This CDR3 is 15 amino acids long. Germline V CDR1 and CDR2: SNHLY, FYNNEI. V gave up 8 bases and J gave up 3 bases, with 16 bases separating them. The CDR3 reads CASCPGRGDTGELFF. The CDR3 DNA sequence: TGTGCCAGCTGTCCTGGCAGGGGAGACACCGGGGAGCTGTTTTTT.

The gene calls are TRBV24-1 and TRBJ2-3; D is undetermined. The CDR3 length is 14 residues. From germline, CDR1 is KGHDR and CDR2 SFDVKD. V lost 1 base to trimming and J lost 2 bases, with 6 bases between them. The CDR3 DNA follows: TGTGCCACCAGTGATTTTGGAGTCACAGATACGCAGTATTTT. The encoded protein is CATSDFGVTDTQYF.

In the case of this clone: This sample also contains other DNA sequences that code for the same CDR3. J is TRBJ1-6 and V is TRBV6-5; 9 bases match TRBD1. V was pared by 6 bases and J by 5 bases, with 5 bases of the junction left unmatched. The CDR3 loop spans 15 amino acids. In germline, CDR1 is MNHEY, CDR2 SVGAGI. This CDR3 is CASRSGQGDNSPLHF. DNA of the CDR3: TGTGCCAGCAGATCGGGACAGGGAGATAATTCACCCCTCCACTTT.

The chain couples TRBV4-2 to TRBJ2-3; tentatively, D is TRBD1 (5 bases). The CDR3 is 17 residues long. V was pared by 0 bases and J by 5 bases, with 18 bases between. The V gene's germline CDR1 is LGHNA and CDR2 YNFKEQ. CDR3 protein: CASSQDPAAKGVDTQYF. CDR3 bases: TGTGCCAGCAGCCAAGATCCCGCGGCGAAAGGGGTAGATACGCAGTATTTT.

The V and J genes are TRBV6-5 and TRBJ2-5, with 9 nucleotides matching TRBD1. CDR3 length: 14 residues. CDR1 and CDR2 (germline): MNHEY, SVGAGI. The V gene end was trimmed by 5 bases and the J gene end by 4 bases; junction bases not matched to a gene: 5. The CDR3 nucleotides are TGTGCCAGCAGTACAGGGGGCGTGGGAGAGACCCAGTACTTC. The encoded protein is CASSTGGVGETQYF.

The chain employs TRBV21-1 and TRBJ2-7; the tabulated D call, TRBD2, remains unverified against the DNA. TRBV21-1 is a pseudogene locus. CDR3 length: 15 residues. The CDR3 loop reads CASSKAARSSYEQYV. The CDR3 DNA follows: TGTGCCAGCAGCAAAGCAGCAAGAAGCTCCTACGAGCAGTACGTC.

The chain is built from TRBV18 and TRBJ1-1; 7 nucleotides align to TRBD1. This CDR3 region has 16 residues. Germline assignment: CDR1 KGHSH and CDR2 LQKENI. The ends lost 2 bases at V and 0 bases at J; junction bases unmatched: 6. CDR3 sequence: CASSPNLQGLNTEAFF. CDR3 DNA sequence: TGTGCCAGCTCACCAAATTTACAGGGGTTGAACACTGAAGCTTTCTTT.

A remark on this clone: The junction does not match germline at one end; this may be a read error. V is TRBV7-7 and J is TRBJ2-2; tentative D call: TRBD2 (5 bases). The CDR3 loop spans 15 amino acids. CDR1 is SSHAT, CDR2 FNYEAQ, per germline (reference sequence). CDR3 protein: CASSLTFAGTGELFF. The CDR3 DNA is TGTGCTAGCAGCTTAACTTTCGCGGGCACCGGGGAGCTGTTTTTT.

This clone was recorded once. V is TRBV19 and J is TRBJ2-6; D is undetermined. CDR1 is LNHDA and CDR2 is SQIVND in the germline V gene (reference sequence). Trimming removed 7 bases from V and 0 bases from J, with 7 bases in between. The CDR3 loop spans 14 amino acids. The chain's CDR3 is CASTSVSGANVLTF. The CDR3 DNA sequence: TGTGCCAGTACCAGTGTCTCTGGGGCCAACGTCCTGACTTTC.

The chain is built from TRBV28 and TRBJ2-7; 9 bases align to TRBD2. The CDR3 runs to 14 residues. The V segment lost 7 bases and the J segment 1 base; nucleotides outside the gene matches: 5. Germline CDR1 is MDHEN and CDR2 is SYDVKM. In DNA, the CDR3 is TGTGCCAGCATGGGTAGCGGGGGATCCTACGAGCAGTACGTC. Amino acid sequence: CASMGSGGSYEQYV.